This TCR beta chain was obtained from a study of T cell changes during pregnancy in multiple sclerosis. Per germline, CDR1 SGHRS and CDR2 YFSETQ. The CDR3 is 16 residues long. The V end lost 0 bases, the J end lost 6 bases, and 15 bases lay between the germline ends. Clones were read by immunoSEQ multiplex PCR, and TCRdb kept only the in-frame ones, dropping some. The sample consists of around 70,000 clones, 85% to 95% of them appearing once. This clone was found once. Material: peripheral blood, obtained before pregnancy. The rearrangement joins TRBV5-1 to TRBJ2-2, with D hard to call. This TCR was recovered from a female donor with multiple sclerosis, enrolled in a pregnancy study. The CDR3, as DNA: TGCGCCAGCAGCTTGGGGTTTGGGCATTCGGCCGGGGAGCTGTTTTTT. It is translated as CASSLGFGHSAGELFF.